A selection of T cell receptor beta chains follows, all from one sample in a study of shared clonotypes between healthy human individuals. The data were produced by immunoSEQ multiplex PCR, yet TCRdb's version contains in-frame clones alone and is incomplete. Of more than 850,000 clones listed, 78% are singletons. Material for sequencing was memory CD4+ T cells from PBMCs. These receptors were collected from a man aged 18 to 30 in good health. Some clones in this sample may be carry-over from other donors' samples. The CDR3 runs from the conserved cysteine through the conserved F or W. Each record gives: V gene, J gene, CDR3 protein.

TRBV27	TRBJ1-5	CASKWRANQPQHF
TRBV11-2	TRBJ2-1	CASSFIGLAGYNEQFF
TRBV2	TRBJ2-5	CASSNRVLETGHGRRTQYF
TRBV5-4	TRBJ2-6	CASSFPTGANVLTF
TRBV7-2	TRBJ2-1	CASSPLAGAYNEQFF
TRBV19	TRBJ1-2	CASSKHGTGGNYGYTF
TRBV5-1	TRBJ1-3	CASSSTGGPGNTIYF
TRBV5-1	TRBJ2-7	CASSRGDSLYEQYF
TRBV5-4	TRBJ1-4	CASSRDRGSNEKLFF
TRBV5-1	TRBJ2-7	CASSSGQIGYEQYF
TRBV28	TRBJ2-3	CASSLGGAAGRSTGSQYF
TRBV12-5	TRBJ2-5	CASGLSPDGPETQYF
TRBV9	TRBJ2-2	CASRDRNTGELFF
TRBV29-1	TRBJ1-4	CSVVGVSEKLFF
TRBV4-2	TRBJ1-3	CASSPEGRGLGSGNTIYF
TRBV9	TRBJ1-1	CASSVAPTVNTEAFF
TRBV20-1	TRBJ1-1	CSASGNTEAFF
TRBV6-1	TRBJ1-1	CASRLGQTNTEAFF
TRBV29-1	TRBJ2-7	CSVLIVSYEQYF
TRBV5-4	TRBJ2-5	CASSFSTGEETQYF
TRBV6-5	TRBJ1-1	CASIGVGDTEAFF
TRBV28	TRBJ2-1	CASKRTSAYNEQFF
TRBV14	TRBJ1-3	CASRAGPGNTIYF
TRBV7-8	TRBJ1-5	CASSPGQAEPQHF
TRBV13	TRBJ2-5	CASSLLTVETQYF
TRBV28	TRBJ2-4	CASGDGAKNIQYF
TRBV5-4	TRBJ1-1	CASSSPGRGNTEAFF
TRBV2	TRBJ2-5	CASSDLQGGETQYF
TRBV6-1	TRBJ2-1	CASVPLGTGDNEQFF
TRBV5-1	TRBJ1-1	CASSLDPNAEAFF
TRBV5-1	TRBJ1-4	CASSLAGGVEKLFF
TRBV9	TRBJ2-1	CASSVGAGGWNEQFF
TRBV7-3	TRBJ2-1	CASSQGLAGGFRNEQFF
TRBV2	TRBJ2-7	CASSETRQGSSYEQYF
TRBV7-3	TRBJ1-1	CASSLTPAMNTEAFF